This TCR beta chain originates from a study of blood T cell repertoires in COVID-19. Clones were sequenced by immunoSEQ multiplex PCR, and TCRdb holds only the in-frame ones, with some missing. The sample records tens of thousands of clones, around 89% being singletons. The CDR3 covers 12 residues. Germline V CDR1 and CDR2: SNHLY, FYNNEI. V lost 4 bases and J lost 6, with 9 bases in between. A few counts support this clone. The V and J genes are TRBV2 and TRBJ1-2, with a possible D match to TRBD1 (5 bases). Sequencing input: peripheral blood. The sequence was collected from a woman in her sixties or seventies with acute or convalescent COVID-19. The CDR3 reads CASSGQNDGYTF. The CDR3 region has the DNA TGTGCCAGCAGTGGACAGAACGATGGCTACACCTTC.